Below, 20 T cell receptor beta chains from the same sample are listed, as sequenced in a study of technical replicates of blood from a few donors. Produced via immunoSEQ multiplex PCR; TCRdb's table is partial and in-frame only. Of roughly 62,000 clones listed, 75% to 95% were seen once; the top ten hold about 4.3%. The sample taken for sequencing was PBMCs. The origin of the receptors is a human donor in good health. Some clones in this sample may be carry-over from other donors' samples.

V and J are TRBV6-6 and TRBJ2-3, with 9 bases that match TRBD1. This CDR3 comprises 14 residues. Trimming at V came to 5 bases and at J to 3 bases, leaving 3 bases not matched to a gene. The V gene's germline CDR1 is MNHNY and CDR2 SVGAGI (reference sequence). CDR3 in DNA: TGTGCCAGCAGTCCCGGGACAGGGACAGATACGCAGTATTTT. Its translation is CASSPGTGTDTQYF.

CDR3 in amino acids: CATSRGQGSANYGYTF. The CDR3 coding sequence is TGTGCCACCAGCAGGGGACAGGGGAGCGCTAACTATGGCTACACCTTC. The chain uses TRBV15 and TRBJ1-2; 10 positions agree with TRBD1. The CDR3 spans 16 residues. CDR1 is LNHNV and CDR2 is YYDKDF in the germline V gene (reference sequence). Losses at the gene ends were 3 bases for V and 0 bases for J; bases not matched to a gene: 4.

The chain carries TRBV10-2 and TRBJ2-1, with a tentative D call TRBD1 (5 bases). Trimming took off 7 bases at V and 5 bases at J, with 18 bases between the two ends. Germline lookup yields CDR1 WSHSY and CDR2 SAAADI. The CDR3 is made up of 15 amino acids. For the CDR3, the DNA is TGCGCCAGCAAGTTTGGGCCAGGGCTTAACAATGAGCAGTTCTTC. This translates into CASKFGPGLNNEQFF.

This chain joins TRBV27 and TRBJ2-2; D perhaps matches TRBD2 (5 bases). The ends were cut back, 3 bases at V and 5 bases at J, with 7 bases in the middle. CDR3 length: 13 amino acids. Germline V lookup: CDR1 MNHEY, CDR2 SMNVEV (reference sequence). CDR3 nucleotides: TGTGCCAGCAGTTTTGAGGGAACCGGGGAGCTGTTTTTT. This translates into CASSFEGTGELFF.

V is TRBV4-1 and J is TRBJ2-7, with no clear D. V lost 0 bases, J lost 2 bases, and 11 bases lay in between. The CDR3 has 15 residues. Germline-derived CDR1 and CDR2 are MGHRA and YSYEKL. CDR3 in DNA: TGCGCCAGCAGCCAAGACCTCTCAACTACCTACGAGCAGTACTTC. This encodes CASSQDLSTTYEQYF.

V gene TRBV5-1 combines with J gene TRBJ2-3, with D tentatively TRBD1 (5 bases). In germline, CDR1 is SGHRS, CDR2 YFSETQ. V lost 1 base and J 0 bases, leaving 12 bases between the germline ends. This CDR3 contains 16 residues. The chain's CDR3 is CASSLMGHTSTDTQYF. CDR3 DNA: TGCGCCAGCAGCTTGATGGGGCACACTAGCACAGATACGCAGTATTTT. The full variable domain, rest sourced from reference TRBV5-1 and TRBJ2-3, is KAGVTQTPRYLIKTRGQQVTLSCSPISGHRSVSWYQQTPGQGLQFLFEYFSETQRNKGNFPGRFSGRQFSNSRSEMNVSTLELGDSALYLCASSLMGHTSTDTQYFGPGTRLTVL.

This clone has a single count. J is TRBJ2-3 and V is TRBV10-3; 12 nucleotides line up with TRBD2. This CDR3 contains 15 residues. Germline V gene lookup returns CDR1 ENHRY and CDR2 SYGVKD. Unmatched junction bases numbered 2, after V lost 2 bases and J lost 5 bases. CDR3 sequence (DNA): TGTGCCATCAGTGAGGGACTAGCGGGAATAGATACGCAGTATTTT. Protein: CAISEGLAGIDTQYF.

V is TRBV6-1 and J is TRBJ1-1; 7 bases are a match to TRBD1. CDR3 length equals 12 residues. The germline V gene encodes CDR1 MNHNS and CDR2 SASEGT. Losses at the gene ends were 3 bases for V and 7 bases for J; bases not matched to a gene: 2. CDR3 in amino acids: CASSEWDSEAFF. The CDR3 DNA reads as TGTGCCAGCAGTGAGTGGGACAGTGAAGCTTTCTTT.

The chain is built from TRBV5-1 and TRBJ2-3, with 14 bases lining up with TRBD2. The V gene end was trimmed by 2 bases and the J gene end by 1 base; junction bases not matched to a gene: 9. CDR1 SGHRS and CDR2 YFSETQ come from the germline V gene. The CDR3 extends over 19 amino acids. The CDR3: CASSFNPKGLAGGTDTQYF. The CDR3 DNA sequence: TGCGCCAGCAGCTTTAATCCTAAGGGACTAGCGGGGGGCACAGATACGCAGTATTTT. Filled out from reference TRBV5-1 and TRBJ2-3, the complete variable domain reads KAGVTQTPRYLIKTRGQQVTLSCSPISGHRSVSWYQQTPGQGLQFLFEYFSETQRNKGNFPGRFSGRQFSNSRSEMNVSTLELGDSALYLCASSFNPKGLAGGTDTQYFGPGTRLTVL.

The chain uses TRBV19 and TRBJ1-2; the match to TRBD1 covers 8 bases. Germline V gives CDR1 LNHDA, CDR2 SQIVND (reference sequence). The ends lost 6 bases at V and 7 bases at J; junction bases unmatched: 4. This CDR3 has 12 residues. As DNA, the CDR3 is TGTGCCAGTAGCTTGACAGGGGTTGGCTACACCTTC. Translating it yields CASSLTGVGYTF.

This rearrangement joins TRBV4-1 to TRBJ1-1; D is possibly TRBD1 (6 bases). This CDR3 has 12 residues. V was clipped by 9 bases and J by 7 bases, with 15 bases between them. Germline CDR1 MGHRA, CDR2 YSYEKL. The CDR3 protein is CASSKQGLEAFF. The DNA of the CDR3 is TGCGCCAGTAGCAAACAGGGTCTTGAAGCTTTCTTT.

The chain's CDR3 is CSVEGSYGFYTF. Written as DNA, the CDR3 is TGCAGCGTTGAAGGGAGCTATGGATTCTACACCTTC. The chain combines TRBV29-1 with TRBJ1-2; D remains ambiguous. Trimming removed 1 base at V and 10 bases at J, with 13 bases between. The CDR3 sequence is 12 residues long. Germline loops: CDR1 SQVTM, CDR2 ANQGSEA.

This chain uses TRBV30 with TRBJ1-1, with 7 bases lining up with TRBD1. The CDR3 extends over 17 amino acids. V dropped 2 bases and J dropped 0; count of bases not matched to a gene: 12. The germline gives CDR1 GTSNPN, CDR2 SVGIG (reference sequence). The chain's CDR3 is CAWSPAGGTFMNTEAFF. Here the CDR3 DNA reads TGTGCCTGGAGTCCGGCAGGGGGAACTTTCATGAACACTGAAGCTTTCTTT.

This rearrangement joins TRBV27 to TRBJ1-5; D possibly corresponds to TRBD1 (6 bases). Germline V gene data show CDR1 as MNHEY and CDR2 as SMNVEV (reference sequence). This CDR3 is 18 amino acids long. V shed 5 bases and J shed 4 bases, with 24 bases lying between them. The CDR3 reads CASSPTTGTKPGNQPQHF. The DNA of the CDR3 is TGTGCCAGCAGTCCCACGACAGGAACCAAGCCCGGGAATCAGCCCCAGCATTTT.

V and J are TRBV5-1 and TRBJ2-5; 7 bases line up with TRBD2. Germline trimming cut 5 bases from V and 1 base from J; bases unmatched to any gene: 8. Per the germline V gene, CDR1 is SGHRS and CDR2 is YFSETQ. The CDR3 totals 15 residues. This chain's CDR3 is CASSRSGDSQETQYF. The CDR3 coding sequence is TGCGCCAGCAGTAGAAGCGGGGACTCCCAAGAGACCCAGTACTTC.

The J gene is TRBJ1-1, the V gene TRBV5-1; no reliable D call. Germline values: CDR1 SGHRS, CDR2 YFSETQ. Trimming removed 5 bases at V and 1 base at J, with 9 bases between. The CDR3 extends over 13 amino acids. The CDR3 nucleotides read TGCGCCAGCAGGTCAACAGAGAACACTGAAGCTTTCTTT. It is translated as CASRSTENTEAFF.

The chain combines TRBV5-6 with TRBJ2-7; no firm D call. In germline, CDR1 is SGHDT, CDR2 YYEEEE. V was clipped by 6 bases and J by 3 bases, with 16 bases between them. CDR3 size: 14 residues. The CDR3 protein is CASTRGELLYEQYF. Written as DNA, the CDR3 is TGTGCCAGCACCCGCGGAGAGTTACTCTACGAGCAGTACTTC.

The J gene is TRBJ2-1, the V gene TRBV7-2; 8 bases map to TRBD2. The CDR3 is made up of 16 amino acids. V shed 5 bases, J shed 1 base, and the junction held 7 bases outside the gene matches. Germline V gene data show CDR1 as SGHTA and CDR2 as FQGNSA. CDR3 region: CASSPVGGGSYNEQFF. CDR3 coding DNA: TGTGCCAGCAGCCCCGTTGGCGGGGGGTCCTACAATGAGCAGTTCTTC.

This chain uses TRBV9 with TRBJ1-2; 9 nucleotides align to TRBD1. The germline V gene has CDR1 SGDLS and CDR2 YYNGEE. The CDR3 spans 13 residues. With V trimmed by 2 bases and J by 6 bases, 2 bases remained unmatched. This CDR3 is CASSVTGGDGYTF. The CDR3 region has the DNA TGTGCCAGCAGCGTTACAGGGGGCGATGGCTACACCTTC.

This clone was picked up one time. The gene calls are TRBV5-6 and TRBJ1-1; D is possibly TRBD1 (5 bases). The V gene's germline CDR1 is SGHDT and CDR2 YYEEEE. Trimming left V 4 bases short and J 0 bases short, with 16 bases between. This CDR3 is 16 amino acids long. CDR3 sequence reads: CASSPEGTLMNTEAFF. The CDR3 coding sequence is TGTGCCAGCAGCCCGGAAGGGACTCTAATGAACACTGAAGCTTTCTTT.